These T cell receptor beta chains were read from a single sample in a study of blood T cell repertoires in COVID-19. Only in-frame clones appear in the TCRdb table, and some are missing; sequencing was by immunoSEQ multiplex PCR. The sample has tens of thousands of clones; roughly 90% are singletons. The sample taken for sequencing was peripheral blood. The receptors were sampled from a woman of 80 years or more with active or convalescent COVID-19. The conserved cysteine and the conserved F or W are not part of the CDR3 here.

TRBV4-3	TRBJ2-7	ASSQLQHYEQY
TRBV5-1	TRBJ2-5	ASSPNVREVETQY
TRBV5-6	TRBJ2-7	ASSLVAITYEQY
TRBV24-1	TRBJ2-3	ATSDPLAGGSPDTQY
TRBV7-3	TRBJ1-1	ASSAQGQGIFGTEAF
TRBV7-2	TRBJ1-4	ASSDYLGEKLF
TRBV5-1	TRBJ1-4	ASSLEGQGGKLF
TRBV30	TRBJ2-5	AWSSLGRQETQY
TRBV27	TRBJ1-1	ASSLGTGGRGTEAF
TRBV6-1	TRBJ1-6	ASSEAGGNSPLH
TRBV4-3	TRBJ1-2	ASSQDIRDGYT
TRBV20-1	TRBJ2-1	SASWDRGNNEQF
TRBV4-1	TRBJ2-5	ASSRSSGEETQY
TRBV19	TRBJ1-1	ASSTRPRETEAF
TRBV5-5	TRBJ1-2	ASSITGQRDYGYT
TRBV11-2	TRBJ2-7	ASSPGTSGSYEQY
TRBV30	TRBJ1-2	AWRQVSGEGYT
TRBV11-2	TRBJ2-7	ASSLDLWVGEKDEQY
TRBV2	TRBJ2-1	ASGWTGYNEQF
TRBV2	TRBJ2-1	ASTPGRGGSSYNEQF
TRBV5-1	TRBJ1-1	ASSLDREQAF
TRBV5-4	TRBJ1-1	ASSFGQIPEAF
TRBV7-7	TRBJ2-5	ASSLGGDQETQY
TRBV7-2	TRBJ2-7	ASSLEVGRYEQY
TRBV7-2	TRBJ2-7	ASSLVRATSYEQY
TRBV28	TRBJ2-7	ASISPGGVPYEQY
TRBV5-6	TRBJ2-5	ASSLSGEKETQY
TRBV3-1/TRBV3-2	TRBJ2-7	ASSQWPSLVVSDEQY
TRBV18	TRBJ1-6	ASSPRGQGIRSSYNSPLH
TRBV3-1/TRBV3-2	TRBJ1-1	ASSLGPAEDTEAF
TRBV7-4	TRBJ1-4	ASSFRTGSNEKLF
TRBV6-5	TRBJ1-5	ASERTGTDQPQH
TRBV27	TRBJ1-6	ASSYQGKHSPLH
TRBV7-2	TRBJ2-7	ASSLGGSIHEQY
TRBV28	TRBJ2-7	ASSPDDGGYEQY
TRBV2	TRBJ1-1	ASSTGENTEAF
TRBV24-1	TRBJ2-3	ATSDSGRGLAKSTDTQY
TRBV3-1/TRBV3-2	TRBJ2-1	ASSLSGRGNNEQF
TRBV28	TRBJ1-5	ASLPTAGLPQH
TRBV5-6	TRBJ1-1	ASSSIQGHGTEAF
TRBV4-3	TRBJ2-3	ASSPGGVDTQY
TRBV9	TRBJ1-2	ASSVDRGSDGYT
TRBV6-5	TRBJ1-2	ASSSTGKNYGYT
TRBV29-1	TRBJ1-1	SVDQGRATEAF
TRBV10-3	TRBJ2-6	AISEPMTVTISGANVLT
TRBV4-3	TRBJ1-2	ASSQETGGIYGYT
TRBV28	TRBJ1-2	ASSPAVGTSYGYT
TRBV5-4	TRBJ2-2	ASSGGGTNTGELF
TRBV19	TRBJ2-7	ASSLQSSYEQY
TRBV7-2	TRBJ1-6	ASSTQGAGSPLH
TRBV27	TRBJ2-1	ASSPLAGGPANEQF
TRBV5-8	TRBJ2-3	ASSFDAGTDTQY
TRBV5-1	TRBJ2-2	ASGFSGTGELF
TRBV28	TRBJ1-6	ASSLISNSPLH
TRBV28	TRBJ2-2	ASKTGGEIGLF
TRBV7-9	TRBJ2-7	ASRGISGSYEQY
TRBV11-3	TRBJ2-7	ASSHRDRGYEQY
TRBV7-2	TRBJ2-1	ASGATSGYNEQF
TRBV5-1	TRBJ1-3	ASSLLSGNTIY
TRBV5-1	TRBJ2-1	ASSWGLADDNEQF